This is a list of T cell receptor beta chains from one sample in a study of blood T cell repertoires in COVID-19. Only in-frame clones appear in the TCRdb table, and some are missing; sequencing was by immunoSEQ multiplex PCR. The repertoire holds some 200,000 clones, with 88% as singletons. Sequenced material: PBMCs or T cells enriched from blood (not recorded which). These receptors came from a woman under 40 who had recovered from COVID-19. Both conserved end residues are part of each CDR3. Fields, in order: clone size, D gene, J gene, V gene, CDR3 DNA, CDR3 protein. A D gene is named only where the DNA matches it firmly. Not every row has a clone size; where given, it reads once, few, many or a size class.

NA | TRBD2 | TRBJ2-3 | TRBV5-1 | TGCGCCAGCAGCCTTAACGGGGGGAGTCAAGTAGATACGCAGTATTTT | CASSLNGGSQVDTQYF
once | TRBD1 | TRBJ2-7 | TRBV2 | TGTGCCAGCAGGGAACTTCGGGACAGAAGCTACGAGCAGTACTTC | CASRELRDRSYEQYF
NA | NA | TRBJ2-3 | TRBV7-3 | TGTGCCAGCAGCTGGAAACGGGGCGGGGCAGATACGCAGTATTTT | CASSWKRGGADTQYF
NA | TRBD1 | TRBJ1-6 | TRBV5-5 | TGTGCCAGCAGCTTACAAACTCTACAGGGGGGGACTTCACCCCTCCACTTT | CASSLQTLQGGTSPLHF
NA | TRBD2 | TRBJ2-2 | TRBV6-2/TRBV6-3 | TGTGCCAGCAGTGGACTAGCGGGGGGCCAGACCGGGGAGCTGTTTTTT | CASSGLAGGQTGELFF
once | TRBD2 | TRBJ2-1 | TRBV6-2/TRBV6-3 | TGTGCCAGCAGTCGGGCTAGCGGGGGTTCCTACAATGAGCAGTTCTTC | CASSRASGGSYNEQFF
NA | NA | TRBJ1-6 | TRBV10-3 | TGTGCCATCAGTGAGTCCCAGTCTAATTCACCCCTCCACTTT | CAISESQSNSPLHF
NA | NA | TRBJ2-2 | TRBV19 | TGTGCCAGTAGTATAGATAGAGGCGGCACCGGGGAGCTGTTTTTT | CASSIDRGGTGELFF
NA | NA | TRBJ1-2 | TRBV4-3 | TGCGCCAGCAGCCTACGGGCGTCCGGGACTAACTATGGCTACACCTTC | CASSLRASGTNYGYTF
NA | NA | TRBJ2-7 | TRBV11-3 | TGTGCCAGCAGCCCACAGGGAACCTACGAGCAGTACTTC | CASSPQGTYEQYF
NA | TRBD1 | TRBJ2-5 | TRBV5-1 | TGCGCCAGCAGCCTCGGGACAGCCAAAGAGACCCAGTACTTC | CASSLGTAKETQYF
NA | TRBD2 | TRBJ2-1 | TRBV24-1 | TGTGCCACCAGTCTCTCCAGCGGGGGGGCCAATGAGCAGTTCTTC | CATSLSSGGANEQFF
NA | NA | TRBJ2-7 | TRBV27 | TGTGCCAGCAGTGGCCACGAGCAGTACTTC | CASSGHEQYF
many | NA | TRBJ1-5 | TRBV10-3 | TGTGCCATCAGATTGGAGTGGGATCAGCCCCAGCATTTT | CAIRLEWDQPQHF
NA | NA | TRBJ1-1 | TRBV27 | TGTGCCAGCAGTTCATTACAGGAGAACACTGAAGCTTTCTTT | CASSSLQENTEAFF
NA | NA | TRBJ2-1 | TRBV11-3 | TGTGCCAGCAGCACCAACCAGGGTATCAATGAGCAGTTCTTC | CASSTNQGINEQFF
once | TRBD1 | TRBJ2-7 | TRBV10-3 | TGTGCCATCAGTGGGGGACAGGGTACCTACGAGCAGTACTTC | CAISGGQGTYEQYF
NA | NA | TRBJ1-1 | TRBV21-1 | TGTGCCAGCAGCAAAGTCCCGGGGACTGCGAGGATGAACACTGAAGCTTTCTTT | CASSKVPGTARMNTEAFF
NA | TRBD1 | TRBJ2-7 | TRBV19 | TGTGCCAGTAGTGGCATCCGGGACAGGGGCAGCTACGAGCAGTACTTC | CASSGIRDRGSYEQYF
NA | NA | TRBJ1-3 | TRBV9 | TGTGCCAGCAGCGTAGATCAAGGAAACACCATATATTTT | CASSVDQGNTIYF
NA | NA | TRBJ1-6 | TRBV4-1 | TGCGCCAGCAGCCAGAGGGTGTTCGGGCTAGATAATTCACCCCTCCACTTT | CASSQRVFGLDNSPLHF
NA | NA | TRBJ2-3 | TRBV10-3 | TGTGCCATCAGAAGAGACAGTAGCTCAGATACGCAGTATTTT | CAIRRDSSSDTQYF
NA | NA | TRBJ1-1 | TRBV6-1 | TGTGCCAGCAGTGATAGTGGGGCCGTAAACACTGAAGCTTTCTTT | CASSDSGAVNTEAFF
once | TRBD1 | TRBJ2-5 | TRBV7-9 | TGTGCCAGCAGCTTAGCTACGTCCGGGACAGACAACCAAGAGACCCAGTACTTC | CASSLATSGTDNQETQYF
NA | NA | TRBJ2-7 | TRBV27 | TGTGCCAGCAGTTTAGAGAGGGCGACCTACGAGCAGTACTTC | CASSLERATYEQYF